This TCR beta chain was sequenced for a study of blood T cells in healthy people across ages. Study-level results: Long-lived donors carried more naive CD4+ cells and greater diversity than aged donors.

In this sample, this clonotype turned up a few times. Its target is unknown. Germline V gene sequence: CDR1 MNHEY, CDR2 SVGEGT. CDR3 length: 15 residues. With a J-beta primer mix and a sample-barcoded 5' primer, a second PCR ran 7 to 11 cycles. In TCRdb, the 5' RACE reads were re-called with MiXCR into one record per CDR3 protein. In the table there are about 560,000 distinct CDR3 sequences, around a quarter of which are singletons. The same sample was also studied in work on T cells of mothers and their children. As that report states: Each mother yielded more than 9.5 million TCR beta CDR3 reads. Each child yielded millions of reads.

This rearrangement joins TRBV6-2 or TRBV6-3 to TRBJ2-5; D unclear. The J call is doubtful: the DNA matches TRBJ2-7 better. The sequence derives from a boy aged 2 to 10 in good health. The sample comprised blood. The CDR3 is CASSNGDSRRYEQYF. In DNA form, the CDR3 reads TGTGCCAGCAGCAATGGCGACTCGCGGCGGTACGAGCAGTACTTC.